This is a list of T cell receptor beta chains from one sample in a study of technical replicates of blood from a few donors. Produced via immunoSEQ multiplex PCR; TCRdb's table is partial and in-frame only. Of roughly 80,000 clones in the sample, around 91% were seen once. Sequenced sample: T cells isolated from PBMCs. Receptor source: a human donor in good health. CDR3s include the opening cysteine and the closing phenylalanine or tryptophan. Each record gives: CDR3 length, D gene, V gene, J gene, clone size, CDR3 protein, CDR3 DNA. D genes are given only for firm matches. Some rows have no size entry. The others give once, few or many, or a class for an expanded clone.

14	-	TRBV19	TRBJ2-2	-	CASGRDLGTGELFF	TGTGCCAGTGGCCGGGACTTGGGCACCGGGGAGCTGTTTTTT
14	-	TRBV11-2	TRBJ2-1	once	CASSWETNYNEQFF	TGTGCCAGCAGCTGGGAGACTAACTACAATGAGCAGTTCTTC
12	-	TRBV9	TRBJ2-1	-	CASSKRYNEQFF	TGTGCCAGCAGCAAGCGCTACAATGAGCAGTTCTTC
14	-	TRBV7-7	TRBJ2-3	-	CASSFLPAGDTQYF	TGTGCTAGCAGCTTTCTCCCAGCGGGAGATACGCAGTATTTT
16	TRBD2	TRBV7-9	TRBJ2-7	-	CASSPIAGAHTYEQYF	TGTGCCAGCAGTCCTATAGCGGGGGCCCATACCTACGAGCAGTACTTC
16	TRBD2	TRBV9	TRBJ2-3	once	CASSVRGAGDTDTQYF	TGTGCCAGCAGCGTGAGGGGAGCGGGGGACACAGATACGCAGTATTTT
15	TRBD2	TRBV5-1	TRBJ2-1	-	CASTSGTRVYNEQFF	TGCGCCAGCACCTCCGGGACTAGAGTCTACAATGAGCAGTTCTTC
13	-	TRBV7-9	TRBJ2-7	-	CASRAQGTYEQYF	TGTGCCAGCAGGGCCCAGGGGACCTACGAGCAGTACTTC
13	TRBD1	TRBV29-1	TRBJ1-2	once	CSVLPVDRDGYTF	TGCAGCGTGTTACCTGTCGACAGGGACGGCTACACCTTC
14	-	TRBV28	TRBJ1-4	-	CASSSPGRDEKLFF	TGTGCCAGCAGCTCGCCGGGGAGGGATGAAAAACTGTTTTTT
14	-	TRBV5-1	TRBJ1-4	-	CASSLEAGLPKLFF	TGCGCCAGCAGCTTGGAGGCAGGGCTACCGAAACTGTTTTTT
17	TRBD1	TRBV5-1	TRBJ2-1	-	CASSYGTGGRVYNEQFF	TGCGCCAGCAGCTACGGGACAGGGGGTCGGGTTTACAATGAGCAGTTCTTC
13	TRBD1	TRBV29-1	TRBJ2-5	-	CSVGTGGEETQYF	TGCAGCGTTGGCACAGGGGGCGAAGAGACCCAGTACTTC
19	TRBD2	TRBV4-2	TRBJ2-7	-	CASSQYGLAGGPLGGEQYF	TGTGCCAGCAGCCAATATGGCTTAGCGGGAGGGCCATTAGGTGGGGAGCAGTACTTC
14	-	TRBV5-4	TRBJ1-1	-	CASSLAGREDEAFF	TGTGCCAGCAGCTTGGCCGGGAGGGAGGATGAAGCTTTCTTT
16	TRBD2	TRBV19	TRBJ2-1	-	CASSIGSGRHYNEQFF	TGTGCCAGTAGCATAGGAAGCGGGAGGCACTACAATGAGCAGTTCTTC
14	TRBD2	TRBV28	TRBJ2-7	-	CASNFLAGEVEQYF	TGTGCCAGCAATTTCCTAGCGGGAGAGGTCGAGCAGTACTTC
15	TRBD1	TRBV27	TRBJ2-1	-	CASSFWDSSYNEQFF	TGTGCCAGCAGTTTTTGGGACAGCTCCTACAATGAGCAGTTCTTC
17	-	TRBV14	TRBJ2-3	-	CASSRDRLVVGTDTQYF	TGTGCCAGCAGCCGCGACCGACTAGTGGTCGGCACAGATACGCAGTATTTT
11	-	TRBV13	TRBJ2-7	-	CASSPNYEQYF	TGTGCCAGCAGCCCAAACTACGAGCAGTACTTC
15	TRBD2	TRBV7-2	TRBJ2-3	once	CASSLTSGRSDTQYF	TGTGCCAGCAGCTTGACTAGCGGGAGGTCAGATACGCAGTATTTT
15	-	TRBV27	TRBJ2-1	-	CASSTSPSSYNEQFF	TGTGCCAGCAGTACTAGCCCGAGCTCCTACAATGAGCAGTTCTTC
13	TRBD2	TRBV30	TRBJ2-1	-	CAWTSGRALEQFF	TGTGCCTGGACTAGCGGGAGGGCCTTGGAGCAGTTCTTC
14	TRBD1	TRBV28	TRBJ2-7	-	CASSWDREIHEQYF	TGTGCCAGCAGTTGGGACAGGGAGATCCACGAGCAGTACTTC
12	-	TRBV25-1	TRBJ1-2	-	CASTQGGLGYTF	TGTGCCAGCACCCAAGGGGGATTGGGCTACACCTTC
14	-	TRBV9	TRBJ2-5	-	CASSSREQSGTQYF	TGTGCCAGCAGCTCAAGGGAGCAGTCCGGGACCCAGTACTTC
13	-	TRBV9	TRBJ2-7	-	CASSQAPGGEQYF	TGTGCCAGCAGCCAGGCCCCCGGCGGGGAGCAGTACTTC
14	TRBD1	TRBV4-3	TRBJ2-7	-	CASSQGQGASEQYF	TGCGCCAGCAGCCAAGGACAGGGGGCGTCCGAGCAGTACTTC